A selection of T cell receptor beta chains follows, all from one sample in a study of blood T cell repertoires in COVID-19. Method: immunoSEQ multiplex PCR; TCRdb's copy keeps in-frame clones and lacks some. Counted here are under 250,000 clones, around 82% occurring once; the ten biggest clones make up around 3.3%. Sequenced input: peripheral blood. The receptors here all came from a woman older than 75 with acute or convalescent COVID-19. Each CDR3 is given with its conserved first and last residue. The D gene is left open where the match is weak. Clone size is stated in some rows and not others, as once, few, many or a class when expanded.

>TRBJ1-5|TRBV4-1|NA|NA
TGCGCCAGCAGCCAGTCCTCGGGATCCCCCAATCAGCCCCAGCATTTT
CASSQSSGSPNQPQHF
>TRBJ2-7|TRBV7-2|many|TRBD2
TGTGCCAGCAGCTTAGACCCAGCGGGGGCCTACGAGCAGTACTTC
CASSLDPAGAYEQYF
>TRBJ1-2|TRBV6-5|NA|NA
TGTGCCAGCAGCCGCTCCGTGACAGACTATGGCTACACCTTC
CASSRSVTDYGYTF
>TRBJ2-1|TRBV6-5|NA|NA
TGTGCCAGCAGTAAGGCAGGGTACAATGAGCAGTTCTTC
CASSKAGYNEQFF
>TRBJ1-4|TRBV25-1|NA|TRBD1
TGTGCCAGTAACACAGGGGGAGGCGAGGAAAAACTGTTTTTT
CASNTGGGEEKLFF
>TRBJ1-5|TRBV24-1|NA|TRBD1
TGTGCCACCAGTCAGACAGGGAATAGCAATCAGCCCCAGCATTTT
CATSQTGNSNQPQHF
>TRBJ2-7|TRBV5-1|NA|TRBD1
TGCGCCAGCAGCCGAGGGGGCACCAGTACCTACGAGCAGTACTTC
CASSRGGTSTYEQYF
>TRBJ2-3|TRBV10-3|once|TRBD1
TGTGCCATCAGCTTCGGACAGGGAGGCACAGATACGCAGTATTTT
CAISFGQGGTDTQYF
>TRBJ1-2|TRBV24-1|NA|TRBD1
TGTGCCACCAGTGATTGGACAGGGAGCGGCTACACCTTC
CATSDWTGSGYTF
>TRBJ1-6|TRBV4-1|once|NA
TGCGCCAGCAGCCAAGCACAGGGTAACAATTCACCCCTCCACTTT
CASSQAQGNNSPLHF
>TRBJ1-1|TRBV7-2|NA|TRBD1
TGTGCCAGCAGCTTTAGGTCAGGGGGCGGGAACACTGAAGCTTTCTTT
CASSFRSGGGNTEAFF
>TRBJ2-1|TRBV19|NA|TRBD2
TGTGCCAGTAGTAACCGACTAGCGGGGGCGATACATTACAATGAGCAGTTCTTC
CASSNRLAGAIHYNEQFF
>TRBJ1-1|TRBV12-3/TRBV12-4|NA|NA
TGTGCCAGCAGGTTACAGGATGGGACTGAAGCTTTCTTT
CASRLQDGTEAFF
>TRBJ2-1|TRBV7-9|NA|TRBD1
TGTGCCAGCAGAAGAGGGACAGAGGGTCTTGATGAGCAGTTCTTC
CASRRGTEGLDEQFF
>TRBJ1-5|TRBV6-5|NA|NA
TGTGCCAGCAGTTCCGTTAGCAATCAGCCCCAGCATTTT
CASSSVSNQPQHF
>TRBJ1-2|TRBV7-9|NA|NA
TGTGCCAGCAGCTTAACGGTTCAAGCGGGGATTAATGGCTACACCTTC
CASSLTVQAGINGYTF
>TRBJ2-7|TRBV2|NA|NA
TGTGCCAGCAGCCCTAATGGGAGGTACGAGCAGTACTTC
CASSPNGRYEQYF
>TRBJ1-4|TRBV14|few|NA
TGTGCCAGCAGCCAAAGAGGTCTTACAACTAATGAAAAACTGTTTTTT
CASSQRGLTTNEKLFF
>TRBJ1-3|TRBV18|NA|TRBD1
TGTGCCAGCTCACCCCAGACAGGGTCTGGAAACACCATATATTTT
CASSPQTGSGNTIYF
>TRBJ2-7|TRBV28|NA|TRBD1
TGTGCCAGCAGTTCACCGGGACAGGGAAGCTCCTACGAGCAGTACTTC
CASSSPGQGSSYEQYF